Listed below are T cell receptor beta chains from one sample, sequenced in a study of beta chain features in type 1 diabetes. Clones were read by immunoSEQ multiplex PCR, and TCRdb kept only the in-frame ones, dropping some. The sample carries about 410,000 clones, more than 11% recorded once. Sequences were obtained from naive CD4+ T cells from blood. The receptor set was obtained from a man between 25 and 39 years old in good health. The CDR3 runs from the conserved cysteine through the conserved F or W. A D gene is named only where the DNA matches it firmly. Clone size is given for some rows only: seen once, a few or many times, or a class if the clone is expanded.

CDR3	DNA	D	size	V	J	length
CASSLGGHGVNTQYF	TGTGCCAGCAGCTTAGGCGGACACGGGGTCAATACGCAGTATTTT	-	few	TRBV11-2	TRBJ2-3	15
CATSRELAGVSNIQYF	TGTGCCACCAGCAGAGAGCTAGCGGGAGTCTCGAACATTCAGTACTTC	TRBD2	few	TRBV15	TRBJ2-4	16
CASKGAHRGTDTQYF	TGCGCCAGCAAGGGGGCGCATCGCGGGACAGATACGCAGTATTTT	TRBD1	-	TRBV5-1	TRBJ2-3	15
CASGISGSGYTGELFF	TGTGCCAGCGGAATTAGCGGGAGTGGGTACACCGGGGAGCTGTTTTTT	TRBD2	few	TRBV25-1	TRBJ2-2	16
CASGFVHQPQHF	TGTGCTAGTGGTTTTGTACATCAGCCCCAGCATTTT	-	-	TRBV12-5	TRBJ1-5	12
CASSLVAGENYNEQFF	TGTGCCAGCAGCTTAGTGGCAGGAGAAAACTACAATGAGCAGTTCTTC	-	few	TRBV7-9	TRBJ2-1	16
CASSLGLWDRNNEQFF	TGTGCCAGCAGCTTAGGCCTCTGGGACAGAAACAATGAGCAGTTCTTC	TRBD1	-	TRBV13	TRBJ2-1	16
CASSQISGRAHEQFF	TGTGCCAGCAGCCAAATTAGCGGGAGGGCCCATGAGCAGTTCTTC	TRBD2	-	TRBV11-2	TRBJ2-1	15
CASSPDRNTGELFF	TGTGCCAGCAGCCCCGACAGGAACACCGGGGAGCTGTTTTTT	-	-	TRBV7-2	TRBJ2-2	14
CASSRASGEGYEQFF	TGTGCCAGCTCACGGGCTAGCGGAGAAGGGTATGAGCAGTTCTTC	TRBD2	many	TRBV18	TRBJ2-1	15
CASSQDLVNTIYF	TGCGCCAGCAGCCAAGATCTGGTAAACACCATATATTTT	-	few	TRBV4-3	TRBJ1-3	13
CASSLSLEGFNEQFF	TGTGCCAGCAGCTTAAGCCTTGAAGGGTTCAATGAGCAGTTCTTC	-	-	TRBV7-6	TRBJ2-1	15
CASSLAGQGYNEQFF	TGCGCCAGCAGCTTGGCCGGCCAGGGCTACAATGAGCAGTTCTTC	-	few	TRBV5-1	TRBJ2-1	15
CASGWGTGELFF	TGTGCTAGTGGTTGGGGAACCGGGGAGCTGTTTTTT	-	few	TRBV12-5	TRBJ2-2	12
CASPRGGGAYEQYF	TGTGCCAGCCCCAGGGGCGGGGGTGCCTACGAGCAGTACTTC	-	-	TRBV21-1	TRBJ2-7	14
CATSRDRGTSGVGETQYF	TGTGCCACCAGCAGAGATCGGGGGACTAGCGGCGTGGGAGAGACCCAGTACTTC	TRBD2	few	TRBV15	TRBJ2-5	18
CASSLSPGQAYGYTF	TGTGCCAGCAGCTTGTCCCCTGGGCAGGCATATGGCTACACCTTC	-	-	TRBV5-6	TRBJ1-2	15
CASSLRGAGTDTQYF	TGCGCCAGCAGCTTGAGGGGGGCCGGCACAGATACGCAGTATTTT	-	few	TRBV5-1	TRBJ2-3	15
CASSQTLAAGQETQYF	TGCGCCAGCAGTCAAACCTTAGCGGCAGGTCAAGAGACCCAGTACTTC	-	-	TRBV4-3	TRBJ2-5	16
CSVELDRLYGYTF	TGCAGCGTTGAGTTGGACCGTCTCTATGGCTACACCTTC	-	few	TRBV29-1	TRBJ1-2	13
CASSITRLGLAGEQTQYF	TGTGCCAGTAGTATTACGCGGCTTGGACTAGCGGGAGAGCAGACCCAGTACTTC	TRBD2	-	TRBV19	TRBJ2-5	18
CASSQDGPSGANVLTF	TGCGCCAGCAGCCAAGATGGGCCGTCTGGGGCCAACGTCCTGACTTTC	-	-	TRBV4-3	TRBJ2-6	16
CASSPGRSYGYTF	TGTGCCAGCAGCCCGGGACGGTCCTATGGCTACACCTTC	-	-	TRBV11-2	TRBJ1-2	13
CASSLEFYEQYF	TGTGCCAGCAGCTTAGAGTTCTACGAGCAGTACTTC	-	few	TRBV7-2	TRBJ2-7	12
CASSFRYRESGELFF	TGTGCCAGCAGTTTCAGGTACAGGGAGAGCGGGGAGCTGTTTTTT	-	once	TRBV27	TRBJ2-2	15
CASSQERGSGGYTF	TGCGCCAGCAGCCAAGAGAGAGGCTCAGGTGGCTACACCTTC	-	-	TRBV4-3	TRBJ1-2	14
CASSESTDNQPQHF	TGCGCCAGCAGTGAGTCAACGGATAATCAGCCCCAGCATTTT	-	few	TRBV10-2	TRBJ1-5	14
CASSPSSSYEQYF	TGTGCCAGCAGCCCGAGCAGCTCCTACGAGCAGTACTTC	-	-	TRBV7-2	TRBJ2-7	13
CASSPGQYNEQFF	TGTGCCAGCTCCCCGGGACAGTACAATGAGCAGTTCTTC	TRBD1	-	TRBV18	TRBJ2-1	13
CASSPRTENTEAFF	TGTGCCAGCAGCCCACGGACAGAGAACACTGAAGCTTTCTTT	-	-	TRBV5-4	TRBJ1-1	14
CASSQGQGNGYGYTF	TGTGCCAGCAGCCAGGGACAGGGGAACGGATATGGCTACACCTTC	TRBD1	few	TRBV13	TRBJ1-2	15
CAWSRTLNTEAFF	TGTGCCTGGTCGAGGACCCTGAACACTGAAGCTTTCTTT	-	few	TRBV30	TRBJ1-1	13
CATSRGTDRGADTQYF	TGTGCCACCAGCAGAGGAACGGACAGGGGGGCGGATACGCAGTATTTT	TRBD1	-	TRBV15	TRBJ2-3	16
CASSQSGSYNEQFF	TGTGCCAGCAGCCAGAGTGGCTCCTACAATGAGCAGTTCTTC	-	few	TRBV7-3	TRBJ2-1	14
CASSPSGTAAYEQYF	TGTGCCAGCAGTCCCTCGGGGACGGCGGCCTACGAGCAGTACTTC	-	-	TRBV11-2	TRBJ2-7	15
CASSGLAGQGGIQYF	TGTGCCAGCAGCGGACTAGCGGGGCAAGGTGGCATTCAGTACTTC	TRBD2	-	TRBV28	TRBJ2-4	15
CASRPPGQGLYEQYF	TGTGCCAGCAGGCCCCCGGGACAGGGTCTCTACGAGCAGTACTTC	TRBD1	-	TRBV28	TRBJ2-7	15
CASSPRGRGKETQYF	TGTGCCAGCAGCCCCCGAGGGCGAGGTAAAGAGACCCAGTACTTC	-	-	TRBV7-9	TRBJ2-5	15
CASSQREDRLGDTQYF	TGCGCCAGCAGTCAACGGGAGGACCGGTTAGGAGATACGCAGTATTTT	TRBD2	-	TRBV23-1	TRBJ2-3	16
CATSRASGVSTDTQYF	TGTGCCACCAGCAGAGCTAGCGGGGTTAGCACAGATACGCAGTATTTT	TRBD2	few	TRBV15	TRBJ2-3	16
CASSEARGTEAFF	TGTGCCAGCAGCGAGGCAAGGGGGACTGAAGCTTTCTTT	-	-	TRBV7-2	TRBJ1-1	13
CASSPGLGERSYNSPLHF	TGTGCCAGCAGCCCCGGGCTGGGTGAGAGGTCTTATAATTCACCCCTCCACTTT	-	few	TRBV5-4	TRBJ1-6	18
CASSPHMGVNTGELFF	TGTGCCAGCAGCCCCCATATGGGCGTGAACACCGGGGAGCTGTTTTTT	-	few	TRBV9	TRBJ2-2	16
CASSPTTKDGNEQFF	TGTGCCAGCAGCCCAACCACGAAGGACGGCAATGAGCAGTTCTTC	-	-	TRBV5-4	TRBJ2-1	15
CASSLDRWYTEAFF	TGTGCCAGCAGCTTAGACCGGTGGTACACTGAAGCTTTCTTT	-	few	TRBV7-9	TRBJ1-1	14
CAWRRGRSYNEQFF	TGTGCCTGGAGAAGGGGCCGCTCCTACAATGAGCAGTTCTTC	-	few	TRBV30	TRBJ2-1	14
CASSMRRTEAFF	TGTGCCAGTAGTATGAGGAGAACGGAAGCTTTCTTT	-	-	TRBV19	TRBJ1-1	12
CASSIWDPTDTQYF	TGTGCCAGCAGCATATGGGACCCAACGGATACGCAGTATTTT	-	-	TRBV28	TRBJ2-3	14
CASSAAGTGGRDEQYF	TGTGCCAGCAGCGCTGCCGGGACAGGGGGCCGGGACGAGCAGTACTTC	TRBD1	few	TRBV9	TRBJ2-7	16
CASSPDRNYGYTF	TGTGCCAGCAGCCCGGACAGAAACTATGGCTACACCTTC	-	few	TRBV7-8	TRBJ1-2	13
CASSGGYEQYF	TGTGCCAGCAGTGGGGGGTACGAGCAGTACTTC	-	-	TRBV6-6	TRBJ2-7	11
CASSLAGGMLRETQYF	TGTGCCAGCAGCTTAGCTGGCGGGATGCTCCGAGAGACCCAGTACTTC	-	-	TRBV7-9	TRBJ2-5	16
CASIVGAEAFF	TGTGCCAGCATTGTGGGCGCCGAAGCTTTCTTT	-	few	TRBV2	TRBJ1-1	11
CASSLDRVSYEQYF	TGTGCCAGCAGCTTGGACAGGGTCTCCTACGAGCAGTACTTC	TRBD1	-	TRBV7-9	TRBJ2-7	14
CSVGTTSGRAQTQYF	TGCAGCGTTGGGACGACTAGCGGGAGAGCACAGACCCAGTACTTC	TRBD2	few	TRBV29-1	TRBJ2-5	15